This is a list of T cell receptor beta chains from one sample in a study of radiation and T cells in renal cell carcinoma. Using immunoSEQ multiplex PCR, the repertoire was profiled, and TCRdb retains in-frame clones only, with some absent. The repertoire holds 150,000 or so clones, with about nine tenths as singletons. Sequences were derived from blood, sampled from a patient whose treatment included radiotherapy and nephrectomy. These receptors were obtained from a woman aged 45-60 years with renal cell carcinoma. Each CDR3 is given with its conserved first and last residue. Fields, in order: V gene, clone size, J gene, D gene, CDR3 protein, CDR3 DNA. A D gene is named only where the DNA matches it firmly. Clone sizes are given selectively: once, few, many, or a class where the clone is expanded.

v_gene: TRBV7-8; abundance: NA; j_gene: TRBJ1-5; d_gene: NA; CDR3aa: CASSLKATGRNNQPQHF; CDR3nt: TGTGCCAGCAGCTTAAAGGCGACGGGGAGGAACAATCAGCCCCAGCATTTT
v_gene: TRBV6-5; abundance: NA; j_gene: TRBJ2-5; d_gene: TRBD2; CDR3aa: CASSYLSGGETQYF; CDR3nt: TGTGCCAGCAGTTACCTTAGCGGGGGAGAGACCCAGTACTTC
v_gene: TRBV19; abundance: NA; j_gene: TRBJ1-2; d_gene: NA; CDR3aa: CASRDSGLYGYTF; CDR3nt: TGTGCCAGTAGGGACTCCGGGCTATATGGCTACACCTTC
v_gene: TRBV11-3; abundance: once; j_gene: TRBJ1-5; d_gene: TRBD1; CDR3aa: CASTYGTDPQPQHF; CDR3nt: TGTGCCAGTACCTACGGGACAGATCCGCAGCCCCAGCATTTT
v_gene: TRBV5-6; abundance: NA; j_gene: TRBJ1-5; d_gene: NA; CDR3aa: CASSPPVNYHRPQHF; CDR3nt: TGTGCCAGCAGCCCCCCGGTGAACTATCATAGGCCCCAGCATTTT
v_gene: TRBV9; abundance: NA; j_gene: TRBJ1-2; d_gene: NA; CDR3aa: CASSPGPHTRYGYTF; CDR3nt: TGTGCCAGCAGCCCAGGGCCGCATACCCGCTATGGCTACACCTTC
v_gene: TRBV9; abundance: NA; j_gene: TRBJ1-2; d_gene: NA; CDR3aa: CASSVSAVLGYTF; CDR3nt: TGTGCCAGCAGCGTCTCCGCCGTATTGGGCTACACCTTC
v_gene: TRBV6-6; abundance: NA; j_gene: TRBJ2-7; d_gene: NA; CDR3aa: CASSHERLTTYEQYF; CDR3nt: TGTGCCAGCAGTCACGAGCGGCTTACTACCTACGAGCAGTACTTC
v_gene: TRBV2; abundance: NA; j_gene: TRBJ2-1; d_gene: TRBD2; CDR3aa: CASTSGDLREQFF; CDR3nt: TGTGCCAGCACTAGCGGGGACTTGAGGGAGCAGTTCTTC
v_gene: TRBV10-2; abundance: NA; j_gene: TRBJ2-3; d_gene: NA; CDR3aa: CASSGGSGTDTQYF; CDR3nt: TGCGCCAGCAGTGGAGGAAGCGGCACAGATACGCAGTATTTT
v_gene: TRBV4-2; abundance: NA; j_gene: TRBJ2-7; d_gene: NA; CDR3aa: CASSPGFRGNPGEQYF; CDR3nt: TGTGCCAGCAGCCCTGGTTTCCGGGGGAACCCCGGTGAGCAGTACTTC
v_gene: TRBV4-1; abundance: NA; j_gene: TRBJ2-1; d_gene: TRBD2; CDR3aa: CASSLGGRDGYNEQFF; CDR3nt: TGCGCCAGCAGCCTAGGAGGGAGGGACGGGTACAATGAGCAGTTCTTC
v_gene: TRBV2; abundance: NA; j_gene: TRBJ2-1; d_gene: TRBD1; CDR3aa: CASSVGDSPYNEQFF; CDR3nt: TGTGCCAGCAGTGTGGGGGACAGCCCCTACAATGAGCAGTTCTTC
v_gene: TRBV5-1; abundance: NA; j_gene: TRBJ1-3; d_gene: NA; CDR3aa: CASSVIGEIGNTIYF; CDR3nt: TGCGCCAGCAGCGTAATAGGGGAGATAGGAAACACCATATATTTT
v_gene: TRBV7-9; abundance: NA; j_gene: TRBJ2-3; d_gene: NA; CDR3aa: CASAPQWGVDTQYF; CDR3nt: TGTGCCAGCGCCCCCCAGTGGGGGGTAGATACGCAGTATTTT
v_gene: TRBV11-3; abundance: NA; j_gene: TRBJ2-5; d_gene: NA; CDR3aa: CASSLPGQETQYF; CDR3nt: TGTGCCAGCAGCTTACCGGGACAAGAGACCCAGTACTTC
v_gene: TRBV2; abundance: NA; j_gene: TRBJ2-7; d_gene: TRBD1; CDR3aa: CASSGGQVRIRVEQYF; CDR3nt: TGTGCCAGCAGTGGGGGACAGGTTCGTATCAGAGTGGAGCAGTACTTC
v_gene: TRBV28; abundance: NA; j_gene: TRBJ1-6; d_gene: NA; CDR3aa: CASRSNSPLHF; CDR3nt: TGTGCCAGCAGATCTAATTCACCCCTCCACTTT
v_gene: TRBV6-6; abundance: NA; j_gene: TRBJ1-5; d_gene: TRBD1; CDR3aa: CASNGQGASNQPQHF; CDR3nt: TGTGCCAGCAATGGACAGGGGGCGAGCAATCAGCCCCAGCATTTT
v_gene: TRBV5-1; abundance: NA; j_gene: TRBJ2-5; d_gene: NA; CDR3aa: CASSFGSRQETQYF; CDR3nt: TGCGCCAGCAGCTTCGGATCTAGACAAGAGACCCAGTACTTC
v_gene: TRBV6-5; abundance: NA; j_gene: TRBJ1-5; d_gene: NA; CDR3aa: CASSGVNQPQHF; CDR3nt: TGTGCCAGCAGTGGGGTAAATCAGCCCCAGCATTTT
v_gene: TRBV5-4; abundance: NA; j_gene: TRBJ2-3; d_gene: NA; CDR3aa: CASNLNSDTQYF; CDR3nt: TGTGCCAGCAATTTGAATTCAGATACGCAGTATTTT
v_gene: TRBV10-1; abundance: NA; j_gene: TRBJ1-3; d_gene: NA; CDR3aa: CASSDTGLPGNTIYF; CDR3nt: TGCGCCAGCAGTGACACAGGTCTACCTGGAAACACCATATATTTT
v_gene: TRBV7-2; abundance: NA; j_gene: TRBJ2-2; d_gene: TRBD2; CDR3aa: CASSPGLAASTGELFF; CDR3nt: TGTGCCAGCAGCCCTGGACTAGCGGCCTCCACCGGGGAGCTGTTTTTT
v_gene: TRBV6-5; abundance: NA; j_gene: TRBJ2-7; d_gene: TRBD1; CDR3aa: CASGQGNNEQYF; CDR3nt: TGTGCCAGCGGACAGGGTAACAACGAGCAGTACTTC
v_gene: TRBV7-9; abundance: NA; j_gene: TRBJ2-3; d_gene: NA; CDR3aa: CASSLEIRTDTQYF; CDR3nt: TGTGCCAGCAGCTTAGAGATAAGGACAGATACGCAGTATTTT
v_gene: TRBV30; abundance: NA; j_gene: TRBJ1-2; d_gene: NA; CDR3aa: CAWSVVQTLTYGYTF; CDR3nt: TGTGCCTGGAGTGTGGTACAGACCCTCACCTATGGCTACACCTTC
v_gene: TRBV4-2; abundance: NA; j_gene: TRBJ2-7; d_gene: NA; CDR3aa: CASSQDLGQSGEQYF; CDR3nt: TGTGCCAGCAGCCAAGATCTGGGACAAAGCGGCGAGCAGTACTTC
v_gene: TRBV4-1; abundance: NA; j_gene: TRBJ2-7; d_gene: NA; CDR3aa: CASSPQTETYEQYF; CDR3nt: TGCGCCAGCAGCCCCCAGACAGAGACCTACGAGCAGTACTTC
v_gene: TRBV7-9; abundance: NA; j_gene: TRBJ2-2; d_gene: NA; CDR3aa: CASSLAGGPQTGELFF; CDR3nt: TGTGCCAGCAGCTTAGCGGGGGGGCCTCAGACCGGGGAGCTGTTTTTT
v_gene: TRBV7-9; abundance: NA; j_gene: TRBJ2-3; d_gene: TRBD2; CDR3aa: CASSSGTSGNTDTQYF; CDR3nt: TGTGCCAGCAGCTCAGGGACTAGCGGAAACACAGATACGCAGTATTTT
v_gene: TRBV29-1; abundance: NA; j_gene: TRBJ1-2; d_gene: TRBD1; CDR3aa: CSVDRQGHYGYTF; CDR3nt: TGCAGCGTTGACCGACAGGGGCACTATGGCTACACCTTC
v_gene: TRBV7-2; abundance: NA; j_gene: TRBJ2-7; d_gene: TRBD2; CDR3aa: CASSGTGLAGGTALEQYF; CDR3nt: TGTGCCAGCAGCGGAACCGGACTAGCGGGGGGTACAGCTCTCGAGCAGTACTTC
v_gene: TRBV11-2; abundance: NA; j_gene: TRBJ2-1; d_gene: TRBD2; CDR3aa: CASSSNSGGAGEQFF; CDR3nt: TGTGCCAGCAGCTCCAATAGCGGGGGGGCCGGTGAGCAGTTCTTC
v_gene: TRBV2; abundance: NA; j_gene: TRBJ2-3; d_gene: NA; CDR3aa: CASRALAGHTDTQYF; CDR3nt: TGTGCCAGCAGGGCACTGGCAGGGCACACAGATACGCAGTATTTT
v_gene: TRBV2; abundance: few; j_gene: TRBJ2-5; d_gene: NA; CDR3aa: CASSYVQETQYF; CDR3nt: TGTGCCAGCAGTTATGTCCAGGAGACCCAGTACTTC
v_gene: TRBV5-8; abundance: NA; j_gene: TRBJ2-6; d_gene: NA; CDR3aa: CASSLRGSGANVLTF; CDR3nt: TGTGCCAGCAGCTTGAGGGGATCTGGGGCCAACGTCCTGACTTTC
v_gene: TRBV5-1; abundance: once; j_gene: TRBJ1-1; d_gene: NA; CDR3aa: CASSLQENTEAFF; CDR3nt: TGCGCCAGCAGCTTACAGGAGAACACTGAAGCTTTCTTT
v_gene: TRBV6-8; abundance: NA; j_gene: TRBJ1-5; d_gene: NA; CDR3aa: CASSYSHQPQHF; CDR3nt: TGTGCCAGCAGTTACTCCCATCAGCCCCAGCATTTT
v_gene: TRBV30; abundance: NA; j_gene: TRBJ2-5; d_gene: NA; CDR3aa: CAWSVQETQYF; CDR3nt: TGTGCCTGGAGTGTACAGGAGACCCAGTACTTC
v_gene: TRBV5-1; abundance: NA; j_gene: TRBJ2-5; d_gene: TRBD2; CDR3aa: CASSLEASGPQETQYF; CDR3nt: TGCGCCAGCAGCTTGGAGGCTAGCGGGCCCCAAGAGACCCAGTACTTC
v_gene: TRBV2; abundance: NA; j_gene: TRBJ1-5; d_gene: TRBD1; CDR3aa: CASRGGTETNQPQHF; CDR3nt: TGTGCCAGCAGGGGGGGGACAGAAACTAATCAGCCCCAGCATTTT
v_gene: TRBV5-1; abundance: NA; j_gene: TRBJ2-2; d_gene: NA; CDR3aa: CASSYVQGNTGELFF; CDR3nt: TGCGCCAGCAGCTACGTGCAGGGGAACACCGGGGAGCTGTTTTTT
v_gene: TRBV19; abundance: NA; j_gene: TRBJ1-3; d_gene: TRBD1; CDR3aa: CASSDRAPGNTIYF; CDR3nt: TGTGCCAGTTCAGACAGGGCCCCTGGAAACACCATATATTTT
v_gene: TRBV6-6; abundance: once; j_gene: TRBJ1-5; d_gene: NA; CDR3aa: CASSHIWDGNQPQHF; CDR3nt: TGTGCCAGCAGTCATATCTGGGACGGGAATCAGCCCCAGCATTTT
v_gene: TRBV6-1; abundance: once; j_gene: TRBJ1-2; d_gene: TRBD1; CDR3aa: CASSDRRDSNSNYGYTF; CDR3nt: TGTGCCAGCAGTGATAGACGGGACAGCAATTCTAACTATGGCTACACCTTC
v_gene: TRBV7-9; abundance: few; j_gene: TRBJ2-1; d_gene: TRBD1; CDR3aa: CASTRDSSYNEQFF; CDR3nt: TGTGCCAGCACTCGGGACAGCTCCTACAATGAGCAGTTCTTC
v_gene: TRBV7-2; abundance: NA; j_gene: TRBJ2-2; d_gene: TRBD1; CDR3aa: CASSLDRGATGELFF; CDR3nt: TGTGCCAGCAGCCTGGACAGGGGGGCCACCGGGGAGCTGTTTTTT
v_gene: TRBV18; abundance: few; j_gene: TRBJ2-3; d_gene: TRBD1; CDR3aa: CASSQRQGPDTQYF; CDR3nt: TGTGCCAGCTCACAGCGACAGGGCCCAGATACGCAGTATTTT
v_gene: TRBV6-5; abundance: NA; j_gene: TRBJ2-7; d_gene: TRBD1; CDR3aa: CASNSNPGQYYEQYF; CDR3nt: TGTGCCAGCAATTCCAATCCGGGACAGTATTACGAGCAGTACTTC
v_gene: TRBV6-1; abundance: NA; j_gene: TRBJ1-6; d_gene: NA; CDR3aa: CASSESQIITSPLHF; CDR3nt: TGTGCCAGCAGTGAGAGCCAAATAATTACTTCACCCCTCCACTTT
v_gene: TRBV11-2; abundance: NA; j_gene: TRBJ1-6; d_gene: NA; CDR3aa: CASSLTPAASPLHF; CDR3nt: TGTGCCAGCAGCCTCACCCCAGCGGCCTCACCCCTCCACTTT
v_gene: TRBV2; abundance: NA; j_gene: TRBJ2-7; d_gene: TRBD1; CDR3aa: CASGVDRGRAYEQYF; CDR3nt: TGTGCCAGCGGCGTAGACAGGGGACGAGCCTACGAGCAGTACTTC
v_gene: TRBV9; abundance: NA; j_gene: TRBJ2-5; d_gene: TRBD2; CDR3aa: CASSVADGGKETQYF; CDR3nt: TGTGCCAGCAGCGTAGCTGACGGGGGGAAAGAGACCCAGTACTTC
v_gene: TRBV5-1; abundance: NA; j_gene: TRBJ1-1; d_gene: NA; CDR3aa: CASSLSRWEGQRTEAFF; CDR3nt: TGCGCCAGCAGCCTATCCCGGTGGGAGGGGCAGAGGACTGAAGCTTTCTTT
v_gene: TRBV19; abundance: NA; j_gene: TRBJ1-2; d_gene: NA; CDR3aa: CASNLQGSNYGYTF; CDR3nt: TGTGCCAGTAATCTCCAGGGCTCAAACTATGGCTACACCTTC
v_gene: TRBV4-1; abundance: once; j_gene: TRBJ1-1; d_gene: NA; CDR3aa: CASSHNQGGTEAFF; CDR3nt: TGCGCCAGCAGCCATAACCAAGGTGGCACTGAAGCTTTCTTT
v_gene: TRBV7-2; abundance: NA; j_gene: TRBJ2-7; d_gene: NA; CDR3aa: CASRPTGTATYEQYF; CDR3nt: TGTGCCAGCAGGCCTACCGGGACCGCCACCTACGAGCAGTACTTC
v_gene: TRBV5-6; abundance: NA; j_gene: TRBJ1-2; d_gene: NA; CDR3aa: CASSPSGDWDNYGYTF; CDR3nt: TGTGCCAGCAGCCCATCAGGGGATTGGGACAACTATGGCTACACCTTC